A single sample is the source of the 21 T cell receptor beta chains below, sequenced in a study of cytomegalovirus exposure and HLA in healthy donors. PCR was performed using 60 Vbeta and 13 Jbeta primers. Sequencing used immunoSEQ multiplex PCR; TCRdb keeps in-frame clones, though not all of them. The repertoire holds 150,000 to 200,000 clones, with around 85% as singletons. The material sequenced was PBMCs. These receptors came from a human donor in good health.

This chain joins TRBV5-1 and TRBJ1-2; D is uncertain. The germline V gene encodes CDR1 SGHRS and CDR2 YFSETQ. The V gene lost 1 base and the J gene lost 0 bases, with 16 bases spanning the gap. The CDR3 has 17 amino acids. The chain's CDR3 is CASSLTPDTIANYGYTF. DNA of the CDR3: TGCGCCAGCAGCTTGACCCCCGACACCATAGCTAACTATGGCTACACCTTC. Full variable domain (remainder filled in from reference TRBV5-1 and TRBJ1-2): KAGVTQTPRYLIKTRGQQVTLSCSPISGHRSVSWYQQTPGQGLQFLFEYFSETQRNKGNFPGRFSGRQFSNSRSEMNVSTLELGDSALYLCASSLTPDTIANYGYTFGSGTRLTVV.

This chain uses TRBV4-3 with TRBJ2-7; 11 bases agree with TRBD2. The CDR3 spans 17 residues. J gave up 4 bases and V 0 bases, and 8 bases lay outside the gene matches. Germline V CDR1 and CDR2: LGHNA, YSLEER. CDR3 DNA: TGCGCCAGCAGCCAAGATCGGACGGCTAGCGGGGGGTACGAGCAGTACTTC. This encodes CASSQDRTASGGYEQYF.

V and J are TRBV28 and TRBJ1-1; 9 nucleotides align to TRBD1. The CDR3 covers 14 residues. V gave up 4 bases and J gave up 7 bases; unmatched junction bases: 7. Germline-derived CDR1 and CDR2 are MDHEN and SYDVKM. CDR3 region: CASSSGQGDGEAFF. CDR3 DNA sequence: TGTGCCAGCAGTTCGGGACAGGGAGACGGTGAAGCTTTCTTT.

The CDR3 spells CASSQDRTGGPSGANVLTF. CDR3 bases: TGTGCCAGCAGCCAAGACCGCACCGGAGGTCCCTCTGGGGCCAACGTCCTGACTTTC. The chain recombines TRBV4-2 with TRBJ2-6; a possible D gene is TRBD2 (5 bases). This CDR3 is 19 amino acids long. V was cut by 0 bases and J by 0 bases, with 15 bases left in between. CDR1 and CDR2 (germline): LGHNA, YNFKEQ.

The chain carries TRBV7-9 and TRBJ2-3; 12 bases fit TRBD2. CDR1 SEHNR and CDR2 FQNEAQ come from the germline V gene (reference sequence). J lost 2 bases, V lost 4 bases, and 7 bases had no gene match. The CDR3 is 17 amino acids. The DNA for the CDR3 is TGTGCCAGCAGCTCCATACTAGCGGGGGGCACCACAGATACGCAGTATTTT. Translated: CASSSILAGGTTDTQYF.

This clone was detected a few times. J is TRBJ1-1 and V is TRBV4-3; D is undetermined. Trimming cost V 2 bases and J 1 base, with 5 bases left between them. The CDR3 is 13 residues long. In germline, CDR1 is LGHNA, CDR2 YSLEER. In nucleotides, the CDR3 is TGCGCCAGCAGCCAATCGAGGAACACTGAAGCTTTCTTT. Protein product: CASSQSRNTEAFF.

The rearrangement links TRBV5-8 to TRBJ1-4, with 9 bases matching TRBD1. Germline V gene data show CDR1 as SGHTS and CDR2 as YDEGEE. V gave up 4 bases and J gave up 5 bases; unmatched junction bases: 6. The CDR3 has 15 residues. CDR3: CASSNHRGRNEKLFF. CDR3 DNA sequence: TGTGCCAGCAGCAACCACAGGGGGCGCAATGAAAAACTGTTTTTT.

This clone was seen only a few times. The chain has TRBV2 and TRBJ1-2, with D hard to call. This CDR3 is built from 11 residues. CDR1 SNHLY and CDR2 FYNNEI come from the germline V gene. Trimming shortened V by 5 bases and J by 4 bases, and 5 bases separated the two germline ends. In nucleotides, the CDR3 is TGTGCCAGCAGTCTACTCTATGGCTACACCTTC. It yields the protein CASSLLYGYTF.

The chain has TRBV19 and TRBJ1-5; tentatively, D is TRBD1 (6 bases). V was shortened by 3 bases and J by 3 bases, with 9 bases between the two germline ends. CDR3 length equals 14 residues. Germline V gene data show CDR1 as LNHDA and CDR2 as SQIVND (reference sequence). As DNA, the CDR3 is TGTGCCAGTAGTATTTGGACAGACAATCAGCCCCAGCATTTT. This translates into CASSIWTDNQPQHF.

The genes are TRBV7-9 and TRBJ2-7; the match to TRBD1 covers 10 bases. Germline values: CDR1 SEHNR, CDR2 FQNEAQ (reference sequence). The CDR3 is made up of 17 amino acids. The ends lost 4 bases at V and 4 bases at J; junction bases unmatched: 13. In DNA, the CDR3 is TGTGCCAGCAGCTCAGATGTCCTGGGACAGGGGTATTACGAGCAGTACTTC. Translation: CASSSDVLGQGYYEQYF.

This clone is a singleton in its sample. The chain couples TRBV21-1 to TRBJ2-1; no check of the table's D call, TRBD1, against the DNA was made. TRBV21-1 is a documented pseudogene. This CDR3 spans 16 amino acids. In DNA, the CDR3 is TGTGCCAGCAGCAAAGTCATGGGACAGGGTTCCAATGAGCAGTTCTTC. It is translated as CASSKVMGQGSNEQFF.

CDR3 region: CASSLSTGSEAFF. The DNA for the CDR3 is TGTGCCAGCAGCTTAAGTACAGGATCCGAAGCTTTCTTT. The chain is built from TRBV7-3 and TRBJ1-1; D might be TRBD1 (5 bases). V lost 1 base, J lost 8 bases, and 11 bases lay in between. There are 13 residues in the CDR3. Germline CDR1 and CDR2: SGHTA and FQGTGA.

The chain links TRBV9 to TRBJ2-7, with TRBD2 matching over 7 bases. The CDR3 covers 14 residues. Germline loops: CDR1 SGDLS, CDR2 YYNGEE. Trimming removed 4 bases from V and 2 bases from J; junction bases left unmatched: 6. The chain's CDR3 is CASSPGGGTYEQYF. The CDR3 region has the DNA TGTGCCAGCAGCCCTGGGGGGGGTACCTACGAGCAGTACTTC.

The V gene is TRBV9, the J gene TRBJ1-1; D is perhaps TRBD1 (6 bases). V was clipped by 3 bases and J by 3 bases, with 9 bases between them. Germline loops: CDR1 SGDLS, CDR2 YYNGEE. The CDR3 length is 13 residues. The CDR3 DNA follows: TGTGCCAGCAGCGACAGGGTAGACACTGAAGCTTTCTTT. Protein product: CASSDRVDTEAFF.

V is TRBV2 and J is TRBJ2-5, with D possibly matching TRBD2 (7 bases). V gave up 9 bases and J gave up 4 bases, with 15 bases separating them. This CDR3 is built from 13 residues. Per germline, CDR1 SNHLY and CDR2 FYNNEI. CDR3 loop: CASLWGGRETQYF. CDR3 DNA sequence: TGTGCCAGTTTGTGGGGGGGCCGAGAGACCCAGTACTTC.

The J gene is TRBJ2-6, the V gene TRBV18, with TRBD1 as a possible D gene (6 bases). The CDR3 spans 16 residues. Trimming removed 2 bases at V and 1 base at J, with 9 bases between. Looked up from germline, CDR1 is KGHSH and CDR2 is LQKENI. CDR3 region: CASSPYRESGANVLTF. The DNA for the CDR3 is TGTGCCAGCTCACCATACAGGGAATCTGGGGCCAACGTCCTGACTTTC. Full variable domain (remainder filled in from reference TRBV18 and TRBJ2-6): NAGVMQNPRHLVRRRGQEARLRCSPMKGHSHVYWYRQLPEEGLKFMVYLQKENIIDESGMPKERFSAEFPKEGPSILRIQQVVRGDSAAYFCASSPYRESGANVLTFGAGSRLTVL.

The V and J genes are TRBV5-1 and TRBJ1-2, with TRBD1 identical over 7 bases. This CDR3 spans 13 amino acids. J was trimmed by 7 bases and V by 3 bases; bases with no gene match: 6. Germline CDR1 is SGHRS and CDR2 is YFSETQ. The CDR3 reads CASSSTGASGYTF. CDR3 in DNA: TGCGCCAGCAGCTCCACAGGGGCCTCTGGCTACACCTTC. The full variable domain, with the rest looked up from reference TRBV5-1 and TRBJ1-2, is KAGVTQTPRYLIKTRGQQVTLSCSPISGHRSVSWYQQTPGQGLQFLFEYFSETQRNKGNFPGRFSGRQFSNSRSEMNVSTLELGDSALYLCASSSTGASGYTFGSGTRLTVV.

The CDR3 is CASTRDYGYTF. As DNA, the CDR3 is TGTGCCAGCACAAGAGACTATGGCTACACCTTC. This chain links TRBV2 with TRBJ1-2; D gene unclear. CDR3 length: 11 amino acids. CDR1 and CDR2 (germline): SNHLY, FYNNEI. The V end lost 7 bases, the J end lost 3 bases, and 6 bases lay between the germline ends.

The J gene is TRBJ2-7, the V gene TRBV9; 7 nucleotides match TRBD1. CDR3 length: 15 residues. Germline loops: CDR1 SGDLS, CDR2 YYNGEE. V was clipped by 0 bases and J by 4 bases; unmatched bases: 7. This chain's CDR3 is CASSVAGDRTYEQYF. The CDR3 nucleotides are TGTGCCAGCAGCGTAGCTGGGGACAGAACGTACGAGCAGTACTTC. The full variable domain, in which reference TRBV9 and TRBJ2-7 provide the parts outside the CDR3, is DSGVTQTPKHLITATGQRVTLRCSPRSGDLSVYWYQQSLDQGLQFLIQYYNGEERAKGNILERFSAQQFPDLHSELNLSSLELGDSALYFCASSVAGDRTYEQYFGPGTRLTVT.

The rearrangement joins TRBV6-5 to TRBJ1-1, with 7 nucleotides matching TRBD1. This CDR3 is 14 amino acids long. Germline lookup yields CDR1 MNHEY and CDR2 SVGAGI. V lost 4 bases to trimming and J lost 7 bases; unmatched junction nucleotides: 9. The CDR3 nucleotides read TGTGCCAGCAGTTTTACGACAGGGTTGGTTGAAGCTTTCTTT. Translating it yields CASSFTTGLVEAFF.

V usage is TRBV23-1 and J usage is TRBJ1-4, with D tentatively TRBD1 (5 bases). TRBV23-1 has ORF status, its function being uncertain. The CDR3 extends over 16 amino acids. The V end was cut by 6 bases, the J end by 8 bases, with 22 bases between. This CDR3 reads CASSRRQMERNEKLFF. As DNA, the CDR3 is TGCGCCAGCAGCCGTAGACAGATGGAAAGGAACGAAAAACTGTTTTTT.